Following are 6 T cell receptor beta chains from one sample sequenced in a study of OX40 agonist ivuxolimab in advanced cancers. TCRdb's copy holds only in-frame clones and misses some; the assay was immunoSEQ multiplex PCR. Here the sample spans about 79,000 clones, more than 90% being singletons. Sequencing used CD4+ or CD8+ T cells sorted from blood, obtained in a trial of the OX40 agonist ivuxolimab. The origin of the receptors is an adult with an advanced solid tumor such as melanoma, head and neck, liver or kidney cancer.

A few counts support this clone. CDR3 sequence reads: CAWSKDAAATEAFF. The CDR3, as DNA: TGTGCCTGGAGTAAAGACGCCGCGGCCACTGAAGCTTTCTTT. This sequence joins TRBV30 and TRBJ1-1; D gene uncertain. Germline V CDR1 and CDR2: GTSNPN, SVGIG (reference sequence). V lost 2 bases, J lost 4 bases, and 14 bases lay in between. This CDR3 has 14 residues.

V usage is TRBV28 and J usage is TRBJ1-5; D gene uncertain. The germline V gene has CDR1 MDHEN and CDR2 SYDVKM. V was pared by 7 bases and J by 1 base, with 11 bases between. The CDR3 has 14 residues. The CDR3 DNA reads as TGTGCCAGCAAGTGGGCACAGAGCAATCAGCCCCAGCATTTT. This codes for CASKWAQSNQPQHF. Full variable domain (outside the CDR3, taken from reference TRBV28 and TRBJ1-5): DVKVTQSSRYLVKRTGEKVFLECVQDMDHENMFWYRQDPGLGLRLIYFSYDVKMKEKGDIPEGYSVSREKKERFSLILESASTNQTSMYLCASKWAQSNQPQHFGDGTRLSIL.

The J gene is TRBJ2-3, the V gene TRBV2; D unresolved. The CDR3 sequence is 14 residues long. In germline, CDR1 is SNHLY, CDR2 FYNNEI. V was shortened by 4 bases and J by 8 bases, with 16 bases between the two germline ends. The CDR3 region has the DNA TGTGCCAGCAGTGTGTCCCCCGGACCGGGTACGCAGTATTTT. As protein: CASSVSPGPGTQYF.

The CDR3 sequence: CASSSAETGNGYTF. DNA for the CDR3: TGTGCCAGCAGTTCGGCAGAGACAGGGAATGGCTACACCTTC. The rearrangement links TRBV28 to TRBJ1-2, with TRBD1 identical over 7 bases. CDR1 and CDR2 (germline): MDHEN, SYDVKM. V trimming: 4 bases; J trimming: 6 bases; junction bases outside the gene matches: 8. The CDR3 totals 14 residues.

The chain recombines TRBV5-5 with TRBJ1-1, with D possibly matching TRBD1 (5 bases). Germline-derived CDR1 and CDR2 are SGHKS and YYEKEE (reference sequence). Trimming stripped 3 bases from V and 0 bases from J, with 15 bases between. This CDR3 has 16 amino acids. The CDR3 reads CASSSFLQGLNTEAFF. The CDR3 DNA reads TGTGCCAGCAGCTCTTTCCTGCAGGGACTGAACACTGAAGCTTTCTTT.

In this sample, this clone turned up a few times. The chain is built from TRBV20-1 and TRBJ1-1; tentatively, D is TRBD1 (5 bases). V lost 1 base to trimming and J lost 10 bases, with 10 bases between them. This CDR3 comprises 11 residues. The V gene's germline CDR1 is DFQATT and CDR2 SNEGSKA (reference sequence). The CDR3 region has the DNA TGCAGTGCTAGAGTTTCCGGGGGAGCTTTCTTT. Its protein product is CSARVSGGAFF.